The 32 T cell receptor beta chains listed next were all sequenced from one sample in a study of cytomegalovirus exposure and HLA in healthy donors. Primers included in the PCR were 60 Vbeta and 13 Jbeta primers. Produced via immunoSEQ multiplex PCR; TCRdb's table is partial and in-frame only. The data show approximately 190,000 clones, about four fifths seen once. Specimen: PBMCs. Source of these receptors: a man between 35 and 55 years old in good health and CMV-seropositive.

This chain connects TRBV6-4 to TRBJ2-3; 9 positions match TRBD2. This CDR3 is 15 amino acids long. Germline V lookup: CDR1 MRHNA, CDR2 SNTAGT. Trimming cost V 3 bases and J 3 bases; bases outside gene matches: 4. The CDR3 region is CASSESGGSTDTQYF. The CDR3 bases are TGTGCCAGCAGTGAGAGCGGGGGGAGTACAGATACGCAGTATTTT.

This chain joins TRBV6-5 and TRBJ1-4, with D hard to call. Germline V gives CDR1 MNHEY, CDR2 SVGAGI. This CDR3 spans 14 amino acids. V was trimmed by 5 bases and J by 5 bases, leaving 12 bases between them. The CDR3 region has the DNA TGTGCCAGCAGTACCGCCGGGAAGAATGAAAAACTGTTTTTT. It codes for CASSTAGKNEKLFF.

The CDR3 DNA reads as TGTGCCAGCAGCCCGGGGACAGGGGTGAACACTGAAGCTTTCTTT. Amino acid sequence: CASSPGTGVNTEAFF. The chain carries TRBV6-5 and TRBJ1-1, with TRBD1 identical over 10 bases. Trimming at V came to 6 bases and at J to 0 bases, leaving 4 bases not matched to a gene. Germline lookup yields CDR1 MNHEY and CDR2 SVGAGI. This CDR3 has 15 amino acids.

The V gene is TRBV7-8, the J gene TRBJ2-1, with 10 bases lining up with TRBD2. The V and J ends lost 2 bases and 3 bases, in that order; junction bases with no gene match: 1. The CDR3 loop spans 15 amino acids. The germline CDR1 and CDR2 sequences are SGHVS and FQNEAQ. The CDR3 loop is CASSLSGRGYNEQFF. The CDR3 DNA follows: TGTGCCAGCAGCTTAAGCGGGAGGGGCTACAATGAGCAGTTCTTC.

The chain couples TRBV7-9 to TRBJ2-7; TRBD2 is a possible D gene (5 bases). Germline V gene lookup returns CDR1 SEHNR and CDR2 FQNEAQ (reference sequence). V dropped 0 bases and J dropped 1 base, with 7 bases sitting between them. This CDR3 has 14 amino acids. The CDR3 loop is CASSLAAVSYEQYF. The CDR3 DNA follows: TGTGCCAGCAGCTTAGCAGCGGTGTCCTACGAGCAGTACTTC. The whole variable domain, remainder taken from reference TRBV7-9 and TRBJ2-7, is DTGVSQNPRHKITKRGQNVTFRCDPISEHNRLYWYRQTLGQGPEFLTYFQNEAQLEKSRLLSDRFSAERPKGSFSTLEIQRTEQGDSAMYLCASSLAAVSYEQYFGPGTRLTVT.

The chain has TRBV7-2 and TRBJ1-2; D perhaps matches TRBD1 (5 bases). V lost 4 bases and J 8 bases, leaving 14 bases between the germline ends. The CDR3 totals 13 residues. CDR1 is SGHTA, CDR2 FQGNSA, per germline. The DNA for the CDR3 is TGTGCCAGCAGCTCCCGGGGGGGGGAAGGCTACACCTTC. Protein product: CASSSRGGEGYTF. Full variable domain (outside the CDR3, taken from reference TRBV7-2 and TRBJ1-2): GAGVSQSPSNKVTEKGKDVELRCDPISGHTALYWYRQSLGQGLEFLIYFQGNSAPDKSGLPSDRFSAERTGGSVSTLTIQRTQQEDSAVYLCASSSRGGEGYTFGSGTRLTVV.

V gene TRBV7-8 combines with J gene TRBJ1-2; D might be TRBD1 (5 bases). Trimming took off 5 bases at V and 1 base at J, with 17 bases between the two ends. Germline V lookup: CDR1 SGHVS, CDR2 FQNEAQ. The CDR3 totals 16 residues. This CDR3 is CASSPDGGWRNYGYTF. The CDR3 coding sequence is TGTGCCAGCAGCCCTGACGGGGGATGGCGTAACTATGGCTACACCTTC.

This sequence joins TRBV4-3 and TRBJ2-1, with 10 bases identical to TRBD2. This CDR3 comprises 16 residues. Losses at the gene ends were 1 base for V and 3 bases for J; bases not matched to a gene: 3. Germline CDR1 LGHNA, CDR2 YSLEER. CDR3 DNA sequence: TGCGCCAGCAGCCAAGGGACTAGCGGCATCTACAATGAGCAGTTCTTC. It yields the protein CASSQGTSGIYNEQFF.

This chain joins TRBV19 and TRBJ1-2, with 7 bases aligning to TRBD1. The CDR3 has 15 amino acids. Germline CDR1 is LNHDA and CDR2 is SQIVND (reference sequence). The V segment lost 3 bases and the J segment 4 bases; nucleotides outside the gene matches: 8. The CDR3 sequence: CASSIDRAWGYGYTF. The CDR3 DNA reads TGTGCCAGTAGTATCGACAGGGCCTGGGGCTATGGCTACACCTTC.

V usage is TRBV4-3 and J usage is TRBJ2-2, with a weak D call TRBD2 (6 bases). Between the trimmed V and J ends, which lost 0 bases and 4 bases, there was a span of 6 bases. Per the germline V gene, CDR1 is LGHNA and CDR2 is YSLEER. The CDR3 spans 14 residues. In DNA form, the CDR3 reads TGCGCCAGCAGCCAAGAAGCGGGCACCGGGGAGCTGTTTTTT. Protein sequence: CASSQEAGTGELFF.

The chain has TRBV12-5 and TRBJ1-5; 11 bases match TRBD1. CDR1 LGHNT and CDR2 FRNRAP come from the germline V gene. The CDR3 length is 20 residues. Trimming took 4 bases from V and 10 from J; bases not matched to a gene: 24. CDR3: CASGWAQGQGVSRWGFPQHF. The CDR3 DNA reads as TGTGCTAGTGGTTGGGCCCAGGGACAGGGGGTGAGTAGATGGGGGTTCCCCCAGCATTTT.

The DNA for the CDR3 is TGTGCCAGCAGCCGAACGACAGGGTCTGGGGCCAACGTCCTGACTTTC. Its protein is CASSRTTGSGANVLTF. The gene calls are TRBV5-5 and TRBJ2-6, with 7 bases that match TRBD1. CDR1 is SGHKS, CDR2 YYEKEE, per germline (reference sequence). With 4 bases clipped from V and 1 base from J, the junction kept 5 bases outside the gene matches. This CDR3 has 16 residues.

V gene TRBV4-1 combines with J gene TRBJ2-2, with TRBD2 matching 8 bases. The CDR3 runs to 18 residues. V trimming: 0 bases; J trimming: 0 bases; junction bases outside the gene matches: 6. CDR1 is MGHRA and CDR2 is YSYEKL in the germline V gene. The CDR3 is CASSQEPGGLANTGELFF. The CDR3 DNA reads TGCGCCAGCAGCCAAGAGCCGGGGGGGCTCGCGAACACCGGGGAGCTGTTTTTT.

This chain uses TRBV27 with TRBJ1-6; TRBD1 matches at 8 bases. In germline, CDR1 is MNHEY, CDR2 SMNVEV (reference sequence). The CDR3 covers 15 residues. V lost 1 base to trimming and J lost 12 bases; unmatched junction nucleotides: 8. The CDR3 nucleotides are TGTGCCAGCAGTTTATATATCCCCAGGGGGCAACCCCTCCACTTT. Its translation is CASSLYIPRGQPLHF.

This chain's CDR3 is CASSELGLAGEFF. CDR3 bases: TGTGCCAGCAGTGAGCTAGGACTAGCGGGAGAGTTCTTC. This sequence joins TRBV2 and TRBJ2-1; TRBD2 agrees at 13 bases. Germline V gene data show CDR1 as SNHLY and CDR2 as FYNNEI. There are 13 residues in the CDR3. Trimming took 3 bases from V and 14 from J; bases not matched to a gene: 4.

CDR3: CASSYRDLKDEKLFF. The CDR3 nucleotides are TGTGCCAGCAGCTATAGGGACTTAAAGGATGAAAAACTGTTTTTT. V is TRBV5-5 and J is TRBJ1-4, with D perhaps TRBD1 (5 bases). This CDR3 spans 15 amino acids. Germline values: CDR1 SGHKS, CDR2 YYEKEE (reference sequence). Trimming shortened V by 3 bases and J by 6 bases, and 15 bases separated the two germline ends.

V and J are TRBV4-1 and TRBJ1-1, with TRBD1 identical over 10 bases. V was clipped by 0 bases and J by 6 bases; unmatched bases: 4. CDR1 MGHRA and CDR2 YSYEKL come from the germline V gene. The CDR3 has 15 residues. CDR3 bases: TGCGCCAGCAGCCAAGAGGGGACAGGGGTGGCTGAAGCTTTCTTT. Translated, it gives CASSQEGTGVAEAFF.

This chain joins TRBV7-9 and TRBJ1-2; no definite D call. With 1 base removed from V and 0 bases from J, the gap between germline ends came to 3 bases. CDR1 SEHNR and CDR2 FQNEAQ come from the germline V gene (reference sequence). The length of the CDR3 is 13 residues. The DNA for the CDR3 is TGTGCCAGCAGCTTAGTCGCTAACTATGGCTACACCTTC. Translation gives CASSLVANYGYTF. Full variable domain (missing parts from reference TRBV7-9 and TRBJ1-2): DTGVSQNPRHKITKRGQNVTFRCDPISEHNRLYWYRQTLGQGPEFLTYFQNEAQLEKSRLLSDRFSAERPKGSFSTLEIQRTEQGDSAMYLCASSLVANYGYTFGSGTRLTVV.

The chain joins TRBV2 to TRBJ1-1; no clear D gene. The V end was cut by 5 bases, the J end by 0 bases, with 13 bases between. Germline V gene lookup returns CDR1 SNHLY and CDR2 FYNNEI. The CDR3 consists of 15 residues. The DNA for the CDR3 is TGTGCCAGCAGTTCACTGGGCTCCATGAACACTGAAGCTTTCTTT. Translated, it gives CASSSLGSMNTEAFF. Drawing the rest from reference TRBV2 and TRBJ1-1, the complete variable domain is EPEVTQTPSHQVTQMGQEVILRCVPISNHLYFYWYRQILGQKVEFLVSFYNNEISEKSEIFDDQFSVERPDGSNFTLKIRSTKLEDSAMYFCASSSLGSMNTEAFFGQGTRLTVV.

The rearrangement links TRBV6-5 to TRBJ2-7; D is unresolved. Germline CDR1 MNHEY, CDR2 SVGAGI. V was pared by 2 bases and J by 5 bases, with 4 bases between. This CDR3 has 11 amino acids. CDR3: CASSYRDEQYF. DNA for the CDR3: TGTGCCAGCAGTTACAGAGACGAGCAGTACTTC.

The rearrangement links TRBV6-5 to TRBJ2-1; 10 bases are shared with TRBD2. With 9 bases clipped from V and 8 bases from J, the junction kept 10 bases outside the gene matches. CDR1 is MNHEY and CDR2 is SVGAGI in the germline V gene. CDR3 length equals 14 residues. The CDR3 is CARAPTSGADEQFF. CDR3 sequence (DNA): TGTGCCAGAGCCCCAACTAGCGGGGCTGATGAGCAGTTCTTC.

This clone is a singleton in its sample. The chain links TRBV6-1 to TRBJ2-2; TRBD2 matches at 7 bases. V gave up 10 bases and J gave up 6 bases; unmatched junction bases: 11. The CDR3 extends over 14 amino acids. Germline CDR1 is MNHNS and CDR2 is SASEGT. Here the CDR3 DNA reads TGTGCCACCCGACTAAGCGGGGCCCCCGGGGAGCTGTTTTTT. Translating it yields CATRLSGAPGELFF.

This clone has a single count. The chain recombines TRBV6-5 with TRBJ2-7; TRBD2 matches 9 bases. This CDR3 contains 12 residues. The germline CDR1 and CDR2 sequences are MNHEY and SVGAGI. The CDR3 DNA is TGTGCAACAGCGGGAGGACCCTACGAGCAGTACTTC. It codes for CATAGGPYEQYF.

The V and J genes are TRBV7-2 and TRBJ2-5; 13 bases line up with TRBD2. Unmatched junction bases numbered 12, after V lost 0 bases and J lost 2 bases. The germline CDR1 and CDR2 sequences are SGHTA and FQGNSA. This CDR3 is built from 20 residues. CDR3: CASSLAPLAGGPGGQETQYF. CDR3 coding DNA: TGTGCCAGCAGCTTAGCGCCACTAGCGGGAGGGCCGGGGGGTCAAGAGACCCAGTACTTC.

This clone was counted only a few times. The chain has TRBV5-4 and TRBJ1-2; D is possibly TRBD1 (5 bases). The CDR3 loop spans 14 amino acids. V was trimmed by 4 bases and J by 6 bases, leaving 16 bases between them. The germline V gene has CDR1 SGHNT and CDR2 YYREEE (reference sequence). CDR3 protein: CASSKGQGIDGYTF. CDR3 in DNA: TGTGCCAGCAGCAAGGGGCAGGGTATCGATGGCTACACCTTC.

This chain joins TRBV7-2 and TRBJ1-2; 9 bases are a match to TRBD1. Germline-derived CDR1 and CDR2 are SGHTA and FQGNSA. Germline trimming cut 3 bases from V and 7 bases from J; bases unmatched to any gene: 6. This CDR3 is 14 amino acids long. CDR3 amino acids: CASSLPGTGSGYTF. Here the CDR3 DNA reads TGTGCCAGCAGCTTGCCCGGGACAGGGAGTGGCTACACCTTC.

This clone was seen only a few times. The V gene is TRBV5-4, the J gene TRBJ2-2; D possibly corresponds to TRBD2 (5 bases). Trimming took 4 bases from V and 7 from J, leaving 11 bases between them. The germline V gene encodes CDR1 SGHNT and CDR2 YYREEE (reference sequence). The CDR3 has 13 amino acids. The CDR3 coding sequence is TGTGCCAGCAGCACGTTTAGCGTCGGGGAGCTGTTTTTT. This encodes CASSTFSVGELFF. Combining the CDR3 with reference TRBV5-4 and TRBJ2-2 gives the whole variable domain ETGVTQSPTHLIKTRGQQVTLRCSSQSGHNTVSWYQQALGQGPQFIFQYYREEENGRGNFPPRFSGLQFPNYSSELNVNALELDDSALYLCASSTFSVGELFFGEGSRLTVL.

The chain uses TRBV27 and TRBJ2-3, with D unresolved. Germline V gives CDR1 MNHEY, CDR2 SMNVEV (reference sequence). The CDR3 has 14 residues. The V end lost 6 bases, the J end lost 1 base, and 11 bases lay between the germline ends. The CDR3 sequence: CASRVGHGTDTQYF. In DNA form, the CDR3 reads TGTGCCAGCAGAGTCGGTCATGGCACAGATACGCAGTATTTT.

The chain recombines TRBV2 with TRBJ1-2; possible D gene TRBD1, 6 bases. Per the germline V gene, CDR1 is SNHLY and CDR2 is FYNNEI. V lost 6 bases and J lost 10, with 15 bases in between. This CDR3 comprises 12 residues. The CDR3 spells CASSYRQEDYTF. The CDR3 DNA sequence: TGTGCCAGCAGCTACCGACAGGAGGACTACACCTTC.

The chain carries TRBV14 and TRBJ1-2, with D possibly TRBD1 on 5 matching bases. V lost 1 base, J lost 8 bases, and 17 bases lay in between. Per germline, CDR1 SGHDN and CDR2 FVKESK. This CDR3 comprises 15 residues. The CDR3 sequence: CASSQARRDPWGYTF. In nucleotides, the CDR3 is TGTGCCAGCAGCCAAGCTCGGAGGGACCCCTGGGGCTACACCTTC. The full variable domain, completed using reference TRBV14 and TRBJ1-2, is EAGVTQFPSHSVIEKGQTVTLRCDPISGHDNLYWYRRVMGKEIKFLLHFVKESKQDESGMPNNRFLAERTGGTYSTLKVQPAELEDSGVYFCASSQARRDPWGYTFGSGTRLTVV.

This chain's CDR3 is CASSQERQPSYEQYF. The CDR3 DNA is TGCGCCAGCAGCCAAGAAAGACAGCCATCCTACGAGCAGTACTTC. The chain uses TRBV4-3 and TRBJ2-5; D is perhaps TRBD1 (5 bases). The DNA end favors TRBJ2-7, so the J call may be wrong. The germline V gene encodes CDR1 LGHNA and CDR2 YSLEER. The CDR3 contains 15 residues.

The gene calls are TRBV10-3 and TRBJ2-5; 8 positions agree with TRBD2. V lost 11 bases and J lost 1; bases outside the gene matches: 0. Germline lookup yields CDR1 ENHRY and CDR2 SYGVKD. This CDR3 is 11 amino acids long. CDR3 residues: CAAGGQETQYF. Here the CDR3 DNA reads TGTGCCGCGGGGGGCCAAGAGACCCAGTACTTC.